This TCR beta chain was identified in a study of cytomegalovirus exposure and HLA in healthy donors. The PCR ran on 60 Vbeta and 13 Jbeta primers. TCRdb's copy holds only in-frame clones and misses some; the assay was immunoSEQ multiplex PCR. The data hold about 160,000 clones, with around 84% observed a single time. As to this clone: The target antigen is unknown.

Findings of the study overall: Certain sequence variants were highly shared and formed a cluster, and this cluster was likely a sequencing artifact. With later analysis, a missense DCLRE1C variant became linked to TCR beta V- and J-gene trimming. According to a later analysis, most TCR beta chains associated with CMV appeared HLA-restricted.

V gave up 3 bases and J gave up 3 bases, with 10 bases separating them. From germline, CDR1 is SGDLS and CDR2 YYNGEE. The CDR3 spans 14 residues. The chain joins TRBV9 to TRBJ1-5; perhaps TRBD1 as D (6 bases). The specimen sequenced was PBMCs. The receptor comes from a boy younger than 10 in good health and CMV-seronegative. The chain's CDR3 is CASSEGGDNQPQHF. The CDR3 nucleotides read TGTGCCAGCAGCGAAGGGGGAGACAATCAGCCCCAGCATTTT.